This T cell receptor (beta chain) derives from a study of blood T cell repertoires in COVID-19. At the level of the study: T cells, B-cell-depleted T cells, or PBMCs provided the cDNA or gDNA that served as material.

This clone was seen ten or more times. Germline V gives CDR1 MNHNS, CDR2 SASEGT. The CDR3 totals 11 residues. Trimming stripped 3 bases from V and 13 bases from J, with 7 bases between. Original methodology: Researchers report that nucleated cell counts were estimated from reference gene primer amplification. Sequenced by immunoSEQ multiplex PCR; TCRdb stores in-frame clones only, minus some. That table gives V, J and clone size, and the DNA gave D and trimming. This table holds about 150,000 clones, approximately 80% found once. The TCR comes from a man aged 55 to 70 with active or convalescent COVID-19. The V and J genes are TRBV6-1 and TRBJ1-6, with D possibly matching TRBD1 (5 bases). The sample was peripheral blood. The CDR3 coding sequence is TGTGCCAGCAGTGATGGGGCTCCCCTCCACTTT. Encoded protein: CASSDGAPLHF.